Listed here is a single T cell receptor beta chain. The sample is drawn from a study of blood T cell repertoires in COVID-19. Study in general: Both acute and convalescent COVID-19 samples were obtained from the United States, Italy and Spain. PBMCs, B-cell-depleted T cells, or T cells were the source of the cDNA or gDNA that made up the material.

The CDR3 covers 13 residues. Germline V gives CDR1 SGHNT, CDR2 YENEEA. Trimming at V came to 6 bases and at J to 5 bases, leaving 6 bases not matched to a gene. In the original processing: The assay estimated nucleated cells by amplifying reference gene primers. Measured with immunoSEQ multiplex PCR; TCRdb has only the in-frame clones, and not every one. That table gives V, J and clone size, and the DNA gave D and trimming. The table shows 85,000 to 95,000 clones, with approximately 80% occurring only once. The TCR comes from a man between 65 and 85 years old with acute or convalescent COVID-19. Material: peripheral blood. The rearrangement joins TRBV11-3 to TRBJ2-5; 7 bases align to TRBD1. CDR3 DNA sequence: TGTGCCAGCAGTGGGGGCAGGGGGGAGACCCAGTACTTC. It translates to CASSGGRGETQYF.